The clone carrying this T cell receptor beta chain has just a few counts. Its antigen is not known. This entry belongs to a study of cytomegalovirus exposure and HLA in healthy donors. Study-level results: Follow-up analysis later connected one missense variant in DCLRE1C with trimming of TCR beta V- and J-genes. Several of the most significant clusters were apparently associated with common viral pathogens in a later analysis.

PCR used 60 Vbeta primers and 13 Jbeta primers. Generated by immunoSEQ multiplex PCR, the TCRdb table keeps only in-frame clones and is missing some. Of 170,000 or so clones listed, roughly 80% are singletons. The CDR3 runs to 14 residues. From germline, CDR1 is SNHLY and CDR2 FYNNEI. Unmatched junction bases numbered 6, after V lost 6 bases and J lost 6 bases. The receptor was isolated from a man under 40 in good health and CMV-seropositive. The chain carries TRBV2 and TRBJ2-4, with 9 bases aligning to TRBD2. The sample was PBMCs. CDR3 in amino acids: CASRGTSLGNIQYF. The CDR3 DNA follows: TGTGCCAGCAGGGGGACTAGCCTGGGAAACATTCAGTACTTC.